What follows are 14 T cell receptor beta chains derived from one specimen sequenced in a study of memory CD4+ T cells and cytomegalovirus serostatus. Profiled with immunoSEQ multiplex PCR; TCRdb holds only in-frame clones, not every one. This table has 50,000 or so clones, 70% to 85% appearing once. The sort gate was single viable CD3+CD4+CD8-CD45RO+ cells for memory CD4+ T cells. The sample consisted of memory CD4+ T cells from blood. All receptors come from an adult in good health and CMV-seronegative.

The chain couples TRBV19 to TRBJ2-2; D is unclear. Per germline, CDR1 LNHDA and CDR2 SQIVND (reference sequence). CDR3 length equals 14 residues. The V gene lost 3 bases and the J gene lost 3 bases, with 8 bases spanning the gap. The CDR3 nucleotides are TGTGCCAGTAGTATGGGCAAGGACACCGGGGAGCTGTTTTTT. Translating it yields CASSMGKDTGELFF.

Only one count was recorded for this clone. CDR3 coding DNA: TGTGCCAGACGAACAGGGGGTGATGGCTACACCTTC. Translation gives CARRTGGDGYTF. V gene TRBV7-9 combines with J gene TRBJ1-2; TRBD1 aligns across 8 bases. After removal of 9 bases from V and 6 bases from J, the junction contained 6 bases not matched to a gene. The CDR3 loop spans 12 amino acids. CDR1 SEHNR and CDR2 FQNEAQ come from the germline V gene (reference sequence).

The chain is built from TRBV25-1 and TRBJ2-3, with 11 bases lining up with TRBD2. CDR1 and CDR2 (germline): MGHDK, SYGVNS. Trimming removed 4 bases from V and 2 bases from J; junction bases left unmatched: 11. The CDR3 sequence is 18 residues long. The CDR3 DNA reads TGTGCCAGCAGTGCGGCAGGGGGGACTAGCGGCCTCACAGATACGCAGTATTTT. This gives the protein CASSAAGGTSGLTDTQYF.

This rearrangement joins TRBV30 to TRBJ2-1; 14 positions match TRBD2. V lost 2 bases to trimming and J lost 14 bases; unmatched junction nucleotides: 8. This CDR3 is 14 amino acids long. CDR1 is GTSNPN and CDR2 is SVGIG in the germline V gene (reference sequence). CDR3 amino acids: CAWSRGTSGGGEFF. CDR3 bases: TGTGCCTGGAGTAGGGGGACTAGCGGGGGAGGCGAGTTCTTC.

DNA of the CDR3: TGTGCCAGCAGCTTAGCGGGGGCGGGTGGGGCCAACGTCCTGACTTTC. Translation: CASSLAGAGGANVLTF. This chain links TRBV7-2 with TRBJ2-6; D is perhaps TRBD1 (6 bases). The CDR3 contains 16 residues. Germline V gives CDR1 SGHTA, CDR2 FQGNSA. V gave up 0 bases and J gave up 3 bases, with 9 bases separating them.

The gene calls are TRBV6-6 and TRBJ2-2; D perhaps matches TRBD2 (5 bases). Germline-derived CDR1 and CDR2 are MNHNY and SVGAGI (reference sequence). The CDR3 contains 15 residues. V dropped 2 bases and J dropped 5 bases, with 12 bases sitting between them. The CDR3 DNA is TGTGCCAGCAGTTACGAGGGAGTCGGTACCGGGGAGCTGTTTTTT. It yields the protein CASSYEGVGTGELFF.

The V call is TRBV5-1, the J call TRBJ1-1; the D is unclear. V lost 0 bases and J 5 bases, leaving 11 bases between the germline ends. The CDR3 runs 14 residues. Germline V CDR1 and CDR2: SGHRS, YFSETQ. CDR3 residues: CASSLAGVLTEAFF. As DNA, the CDR3 is TGCGCCAGCAGCTTGGCAGGTGTTTTAACTGAAGCTTTCTTT.

The chain has TRBV28 and TRBJ1-6; the D gene is possibly TRBD1 (6 bases). Germline V gene data show CDR1 as MDHEN and CDR2 as SYDVKM. The CDR3 loop spans 17 amino acids. Trimming cost V 6 bases and J 0 bases, with 15 bases left between them. The CDR3 spells CASRALQGSSYNSPLHF. CDR3 nucleotide sequence: TGTGCCAGCAGAGCTCTACAGGGAAGCTCCTATAATTCACCCCTCCACTTT.

The chain employs TRBV19 and TRBJ2-1; the D gene could be TRBD1 or TRBD2 (5 bases each). Germline CDR1 and CDR2: LNHDA and SQIVND (reference sequence). Trimming removed 0 bases from V and 4 bases from J, with 37 bases in between. The CDR3 is made up of 24 amino acids. The CDR3 DNA reads as TGTGCCAGTAGTATAGATAGGGGAAATTTGTGGGAGCCCTTTAGGCTGGACCTATACAATGAGCAGTTCTTC. It codes for CASSIDRGNLWEPFRLDLYNEQFF. Looking up the rest from reference TRBV19 and TRBJ2-1 gives the full variable domain: DGGITQSPKYLFRKEGQNVTLSCEQNLNHDAMYWYRQDPGQGLRLIYYSQIVNDFQKGDIAEGYSVSREKKESFPLTVTSAQKNPTAFYLCASSIDRGNLWEPFRLDLYNEQFFGPGTRLTVL.

This clone was seen only once. V and J are TRBV27 and TRBJ1-6; TRBD1 is a possible D gene (6 bases). The V and J ends lost 2 bases and 10 bases respectively, with 15 bases between them. The CDR3 runs 15 residues. Germline loops: CDR1 MNHEY, CDR2 SMNVEV (reference sequence). CDR3 region: CASSLGNGGRSPLHF. CDR3 coding DNA: TGTGCCAGCAGTTTAGGAAATGGGGGGCGGTCACCCCTCCACTTT.

V usage is TRBV5-8 and J usage is TRBJ2-2; D possibly corresponds to TRBD2 (5 bases). V was cut by 4 bases and J by 4 bases, with 20 bases left in between. The CDR3 loop spans 17 amino acids. Germline V gene sequence: CDR1 SGHTS, CDR2 YDEGEE. The CDR3 nucleotides are TGTGCCAGCAGCCTCCTCGAGACAAGAGGGATCACCGGGGAGCTGTTTTTT. Protein: CASSLLETRGITGELFF.

The rearrangement links TRBV5-1 to TRBJ2-1; 8 bases match TRBD1. This CDR3 comprises 14 residues. Losses at the gene ends were 5 bases for V and 3 bases for J; bases not matched to a gene: 4. Germline lookup yields CDR1 SGHRS and CDR2 YFSETQ. CDR3 nucleotide sequence: TGCGCCAGCAGAGCAGGGGGCCTCTACAATGAGCAGTTCTTC. Its protein is CASRAGGLYNEQFF.

Note on this clone: At the DNA level, this CDR3 is encoded by other sequences in the same sample as well. The chain combines TRBV6-6 with TRBJ2-2, with unresolved D. Between the trimmed V and J ends, which lost 4 bases and 1 base, there was a span of 4 bases. Germline assignment: CDR1 MNHNY and CDR2 SVGAGI (reference sequence). This CDR3 has 13 residues. The CDR3 nucleotides read TGTGCCAGCAGTTCGGGGAACACCGGGGAGCTGTTTTTT. Translating it yields CASSSGNTGELFF.

The chain is built from TRBV2 and TRBJ1-2; TRBD1 aligns across 8 bases. This CDR3 contains 15 residues. V gave up 1 base and J gave up 4 bases; unmatched junction bases: 5. In germline, CDR1 is SNHLY, CDR2 FYNNEI. CDR3 nucleotide sequence: TGTGCCAGCAGTGAAGGGACAGGGAAAGTCTATGGCTACACCTTC. Translating gives CASSEGTGKVYGYTF.